One and the same sample provided the 12 T cell receptor beta chains below, sequenced in a study of blood T cell repertoires in COVID-19. Sequencing was performed with immunoSEQ multiplex PCR; in TCRdb, only in-frame clones are kept and a portion is missing. This sample has about 120,000 clones, with 75% to 80% found just once. The sequenced sample consisted of peripheral blood. Every receptor here comes from a human donor in a cohort sampled during active COVID-19.

V is TRBV6-1 and J is TRBJ1-5; weak D call: TRBD1 (6 bases). This CDR3 is 16 amino acids long. Per the germline V gene, CDR1 is MNHNS and CDR2 is SASEGT. V was trimmed by 3 bases and J by 4 bases, leaving 16 bases between them. The CDR3 DNA sequence: TGTGCCAGCAGTGAGGGTGAAAGGGGGTTGAATCAGCCCCAGCATTTT. It is translated as CASSEGERGLNQPQHF.

The chain carries TRBV11-2 and TRBJ2-2, with D possibly matching TRBD2 (6 bases). The V end was cut by 1 base, the J end by 1 base, with 16 bases between. Germline loops: CDR1 SGHAT, CDR2 FQNNGV. The CDR3 spans 18 residues. CDR3 protein: CASSLAVRGRGNTGELFF. In DNA form, the CDR3 reads TGTGCCAGCAGCTTAGCGGTCCGCGGGCGGGGGAACACCGGGGAGCTGTTTTTT.

This chain joins TRBV6-5 and TRBJ2-7, with TRBD1 identical over 7 bases. The junction had 13 bases not matched to a gene; V was cut back by 4 bases and J by 4 bases. The V gene's germline CDR1 is MNHEY and CDR2 SVGAGI. This CDR3 is 16 amino acids long. The CDR3 DNA reads TGTGCCAGCAGTTCATATGCGATGGGACAGAATTACGAGCAGTACTTC. It specifies CASSSYAMGQNYEQYF.

This chain joins TRBV4-2 and TRBJ2-5, with TRBD2 matching over 7 bases. Germline V gives CDR1 LGHNA, CDR2 YNFKEQ. The CDR3 length is 16 residues. J gave up 5 bases and V 0 bases, and 9 bases lay outside the gene matches. The CDR3 DNA follows: TGTGCCAGCAGCCAAGAAATGGGGGGGGTTATGGAGACCCAGTACTTC. Amino acids: CASSQEMGGVMETQYF.

The gene calls are TRBV2 and TRBJ1-5; unclear D gene. V was cut by 8 bases and J by 0 bases, with 11 bases left in between. This CDR3 region has 14 residues. Germline V gene lookup returns CDR1 SNHLY and CDR2 FYNNEI. CDR3 nucleotides: TGTGCCAGCCGAGGTCCGTATAGCAATCAGCCCCAGCATTTT. Amino acid sequence: CASRGPYSNQPQHF.

The rearrangement links TRBV30 to TRBJ2-7; tentatively, D is TRBD1 (5 bases). Germline CDR1 GTSNPN, CDR2 SVGIG (reference sequence). The ends were cut back, 1 base at V and 1 base at J, with 14 bases in the middle. The CDR3 is made up of 15 amino acids. In DNA, the CDR3 is TGTGCCTGGAGTGCAGAAGGGGCAGTATCCTACGAGCAGTACTTC. This translates into CAWSAEGAVSYEQYF.

The V call is TRBV5-5, the J call TRBJ2-7, with 11 bases lining up with TRBD2. The CDR3 is 14 residues long. Losses at the gene ends were 4 bases for V and 7 bases for J; bases not matched to a gene: 7. Germline CDR1 reads SGHKS; CDR2 reads YYEKEE (reference sequence). The CDR3 coding sequence is TGTGCCAGCAGCCCAGGACTAGCGGGTCTGGAGCAGTACTTC. It encodes CASSPGLAGLEQYF.

The chain uses TRBV11-3 and TRBJ2-3; 8 bases match TRBD2. The ends lost 0 bases at V and 5 bases at J; junction bases unmatched: 7. The CDR3 extends over 16 amino acids. Germline-derived CDR1 and CDR2 are SGHNT and YENEEA. The CDR3 region is CASSLDPRGGRDTQYF. CDR3 DNA sequence: TGTGCCAGCAGCTTAGATCCTCGGGGGGGCCGAGATACGCAGTATTTT.

The chain uses TRBV20-1 and TRBJ2-7, with 9 bases that match TRBD2. CDR3 length: 13 amino acids. Germline assignment: CDR1 DFQATT and CDR2 SNEGSKA (reference sequence). The V gene end was trimmed by 3 bases and the J gene end by 5 bases; junction bases not matched to a gene: 5. The CDR3 nucleotides read TGCAGTGCTAGTAGCGGGAGTATCGACGAGCAGTACTTC. This codes for CSASSGSIDEQYF.

This clone was counted a few times. The chain employs TRBV19 and TRBJ1-5; D perhaps matches TRBD1 (5 bases). Germline V gives CDR1 LNHDA, CDR2 SQIVND (reference sequence). Trimming stripped 1 base from V and 6 bases from J, with 16 bases between. The CDR3 length is 16 residues. The CDR3: CASSIGGPPAIQPQHF. The CDR3, as DNA: TGTGCCAGTAGTATAGGGGGCCCTCCGGCTATTCAGCCCCAGCATTTT.

This chain links TRBV6-5 with TRBJ1-2, with D unclear. Per the germline V gene, CDR1 is MNHEY and CDR2 is SVGAGI. V was trimmed by 4 bases and J by 7 bases, leaving 13 bases between them. The CDR3 covers 13 residues. The CDR3, as DNA: TGTGCCAGCAGTTTCTCAGTTCTATTTGGCTACACCTTC. Encoded protein: CASSFSVLFGYTF.

V and J are TRBV27 and TRBJ1-1; 7 nucleotides line up with TRBD1. Germline V gene lookup returns CDR1 MNHEY and CDR2 SMNVEV (reference sequence). The CDR3 extends over 14 amino acids. The V and J ends lost 6 bases and 0 bases, in that order; junction bases with no gene match: 4. The CDR3 loop is CASSLQGMNTEAFF. DNA of the CDR3: TGTGCCAGCAGCCTACAGGGGATGAACACTGAAGCTTTCTTT.